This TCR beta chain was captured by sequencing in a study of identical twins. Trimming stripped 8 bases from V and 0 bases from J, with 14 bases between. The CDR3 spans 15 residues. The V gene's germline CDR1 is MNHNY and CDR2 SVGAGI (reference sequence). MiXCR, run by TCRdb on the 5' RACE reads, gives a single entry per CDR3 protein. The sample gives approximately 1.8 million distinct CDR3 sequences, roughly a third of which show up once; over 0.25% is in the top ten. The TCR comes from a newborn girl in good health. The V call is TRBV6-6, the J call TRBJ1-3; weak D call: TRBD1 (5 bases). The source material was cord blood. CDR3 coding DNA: TGTGCCAGCCAAAAAGGGGAAATCTCTGGAAACACCATATATTTT. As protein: CASQKGEISGNTIYF.